This T cell receptor (beta chain) originates from a study of CD8+ T cells in alopecia areata. Overall study context: Tofacitinib dosing lasted 6 to 18 months, which was then followed by 6 months off drug.

Regarding the study as a whole: Amid tofacitinib therapy, many expanded lesional clones stayed present in scalp and blood. Across lesional scalp, and particularly alopecia totalis/universalis, clonality surpassed that of normal scalp.

Sequencing templates came from extracted RNA that was reverse transcribed into cDNA. Some clones are missing from TCRdb's copy, which holds only in-frame ones; the method was immunoSEQ multiplex PCR. The top ten hold 0.95% to 1.5% of the sample, which has under 250,000 clones, approximately 72% seen once. Points on this clone: The antigen is not known.

This CDR3 is built from 15 residues. The V end was cut by 3 bases, the J end by 6 bases, with 14 bases between. The germline V gene encodes CDR1 MNHEY and CDR2 SMNVEV (reference sequence). Treatment noted: oral pan-JAK inhibitor, 5-10 mg twice daily. J is TRBJ2-2 and V is TRBV27, with D perhaps TRBD2 (6 bases). The TCR sequence derives from a human donor with alopecia areata. The starting material was CD4+ T cells sorted from blood, obtained between weeks 43 and 45, from a patient treated with tofacitinib. The CDR3 loop is CASSLTSIAAGELFF. In nucleotides, the CDR3 is TGTGCCAGCAGTTTGACTAGTATTGCCGCCGGGGAGCTGTTTTTT.